This TCR beta chain comes out of a study of blood T cell repertoires in COVID-19. On the study more broadly: Spain, Italy and the United States supplied samples that represented acute and convalescent COVID-19. T cells, B-cell-depleted T cells, or PBMCs supplied cDNA or gDNA.

The germline V gene has CDR1 MRHNA and CDR2 SNTAGT. The CDR3 has 13 residues. J lost 6 bases, V lost 4 bases, and 2 bases had no gene match. Per the original data handling: Using reference gene primer amplification, nucleated cell counts were estimated. Sequenced by immunoSEQ multiplex PCR; TCRdb stores in-frame clones only, minus some. V and J calls and clone size are copied from that table; D and trimming were computed from the DNA. The sample yields about 300,000 clones, 80% to 90% seen once. The chain carries TRBV6-4 and TRBJ2-7, with 11 bases identical to TRBD2. The TCR was taken from a woman between 45 and 60 years old with acute or convalescent COVID-19. Sequenced material: peripheral blood. This CDR3 is CASSVLAGGEQYF. CDR3 DNA sequence: TGTGCCAGCAGTGTTCTAGCGGGAGGCGAGCAGTACTTC.